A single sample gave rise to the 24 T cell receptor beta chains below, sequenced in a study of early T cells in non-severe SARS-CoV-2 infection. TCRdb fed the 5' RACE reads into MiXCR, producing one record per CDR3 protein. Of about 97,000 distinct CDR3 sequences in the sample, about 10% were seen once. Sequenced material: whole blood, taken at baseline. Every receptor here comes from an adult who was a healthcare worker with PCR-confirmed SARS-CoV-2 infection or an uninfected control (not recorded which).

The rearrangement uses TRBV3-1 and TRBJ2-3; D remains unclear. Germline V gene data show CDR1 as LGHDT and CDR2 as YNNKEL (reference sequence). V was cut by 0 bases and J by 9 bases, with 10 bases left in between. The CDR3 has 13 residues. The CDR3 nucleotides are TGTGCCAGCAGCCAAGAATGGTCTAGGACGCAGTATTTT. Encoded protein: CASSQEWSRTQYF.

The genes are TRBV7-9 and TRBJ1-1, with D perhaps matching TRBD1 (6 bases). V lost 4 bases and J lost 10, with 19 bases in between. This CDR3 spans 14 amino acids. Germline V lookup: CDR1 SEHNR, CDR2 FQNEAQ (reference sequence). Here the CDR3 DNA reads TGTGCCAGCAGCTCCCGGGACACATCGTTCCGAGCTTTCTTT. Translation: CASSSRDTSFRAFF.

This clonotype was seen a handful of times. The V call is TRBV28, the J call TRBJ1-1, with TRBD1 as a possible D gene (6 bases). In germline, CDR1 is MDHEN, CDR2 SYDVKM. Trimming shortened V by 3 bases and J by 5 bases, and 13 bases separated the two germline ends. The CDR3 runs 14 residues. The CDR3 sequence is CASSLDQGTTEAFF. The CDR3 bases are TGTGCCAGCAGTTTGGACCAGGGGACAACTGAAGCTTTCTTT. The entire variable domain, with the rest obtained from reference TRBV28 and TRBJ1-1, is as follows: DVKVTQSSRYLVKRTGEKVFLECVQDMDHENMFWYRQDPGLGLRLIYFSYDVKMKEKGDIPEGYSVSREKKERFSLILESASTNQTSMYLCASSLDQGTTEAFFGQGTRLTVV.

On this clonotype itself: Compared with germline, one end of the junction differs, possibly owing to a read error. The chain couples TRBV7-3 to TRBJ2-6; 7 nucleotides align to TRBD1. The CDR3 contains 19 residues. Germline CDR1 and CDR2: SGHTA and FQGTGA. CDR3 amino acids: CANSSYPDRDQSGANVLTF. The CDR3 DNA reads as TGTGCCAACAGCTCCTACCCCGACAGGGATCAATCTGGGGCCAACGTCCTGACTTTC.

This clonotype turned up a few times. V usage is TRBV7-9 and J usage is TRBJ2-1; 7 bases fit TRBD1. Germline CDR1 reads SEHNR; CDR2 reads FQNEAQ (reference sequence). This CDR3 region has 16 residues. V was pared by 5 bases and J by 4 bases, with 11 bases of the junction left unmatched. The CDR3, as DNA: TGTGCCAGCAGCCCACCTGAGGGGACAGAGTACAATGAGCAGTTCTTC. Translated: CASSPPEGTEYNEQFF.

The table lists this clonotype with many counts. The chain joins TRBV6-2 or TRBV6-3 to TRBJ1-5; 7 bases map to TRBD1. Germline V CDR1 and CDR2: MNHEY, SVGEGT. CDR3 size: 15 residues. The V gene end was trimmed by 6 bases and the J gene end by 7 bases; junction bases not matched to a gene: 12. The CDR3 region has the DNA TGTGCCAGCAGCGCCCGAACAGGGGCAGGCCAGCCCCAGCATTTT. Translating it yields CASSARTGAGQPQHF.

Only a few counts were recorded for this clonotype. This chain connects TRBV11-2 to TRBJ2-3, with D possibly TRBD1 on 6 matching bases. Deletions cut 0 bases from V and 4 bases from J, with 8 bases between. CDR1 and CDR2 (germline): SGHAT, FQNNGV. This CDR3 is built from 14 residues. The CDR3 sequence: CASSLDWGPDTQYF. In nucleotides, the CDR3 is TGTGCCAGCAGCTTAGATTGGGGGCCAGATACGCAGTATTTT.

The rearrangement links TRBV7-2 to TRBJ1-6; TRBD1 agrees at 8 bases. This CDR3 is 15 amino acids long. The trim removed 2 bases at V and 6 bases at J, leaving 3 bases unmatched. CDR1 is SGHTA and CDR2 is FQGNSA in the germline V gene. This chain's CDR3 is CASSLRGQANSPLHF. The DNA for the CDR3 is TGTGCCAGCAGCTTAAGGGGACAGGCTAATTCACCCCTCCACTTT.

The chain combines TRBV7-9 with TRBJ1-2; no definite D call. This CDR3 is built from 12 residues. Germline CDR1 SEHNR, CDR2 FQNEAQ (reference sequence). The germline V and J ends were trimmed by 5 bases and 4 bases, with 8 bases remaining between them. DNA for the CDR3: TGTGCCAGCAGCCAAGATGGCTATGGCTACACCTTC. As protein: CASSQDGYGYTF.

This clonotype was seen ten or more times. CDR3 sequence (DNA): TGTGCCAGCAGATGGGCGGGAGGATTGGGAACCGGGGAGCTGTTTTTT. This gives the protein CASRWAGGLGTGELFF. This chain connects TRBV7-3 to TRBJ2-2, with TRBD2 matching 8 bases. CDR3 length: 16 amino acids. The J segment lost 5 bases and the V segment lost 6 bases, leaving 11 bases of the junction unmatched. Germline V lookup: CDR1 SGHTA, CDR2 FQGTGA.

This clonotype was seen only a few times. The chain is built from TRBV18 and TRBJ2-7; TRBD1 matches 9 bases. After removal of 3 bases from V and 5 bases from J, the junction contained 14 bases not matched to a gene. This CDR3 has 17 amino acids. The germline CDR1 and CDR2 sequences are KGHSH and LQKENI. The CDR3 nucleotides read TGTGCCAGCTCACCTACCGCCGGGACAGGGCCCTGGGACGAGCAGTACTTC. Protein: CASSPTAGTGPWDEQYF.

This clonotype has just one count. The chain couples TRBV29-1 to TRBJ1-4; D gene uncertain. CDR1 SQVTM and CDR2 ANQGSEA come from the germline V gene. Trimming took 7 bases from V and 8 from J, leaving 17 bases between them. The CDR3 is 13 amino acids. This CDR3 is CSARGLLGEKLFF. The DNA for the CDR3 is TGCAGCGCCAGAGGTTTACTAGGAGAAAAACTGTTTTTT. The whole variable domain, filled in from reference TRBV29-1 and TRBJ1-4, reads SAVISQKPSRDICQRGTSLTIQCQVDSQVTMMFWYRQQPGQSLTLIATANQGSEATYESGFVIDKFPISRPNLTFSTLTVSNMSPEDSSIYLCSARGLLGEKLFFGSGTQLSVL.

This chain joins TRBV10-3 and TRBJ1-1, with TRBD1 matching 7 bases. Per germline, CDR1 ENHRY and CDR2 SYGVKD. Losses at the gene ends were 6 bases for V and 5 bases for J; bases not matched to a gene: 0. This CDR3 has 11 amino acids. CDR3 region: CAIRQGTEAFF. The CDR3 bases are TGTGCCATCAGACAGGGGACTGAAGCTTTCTTT.

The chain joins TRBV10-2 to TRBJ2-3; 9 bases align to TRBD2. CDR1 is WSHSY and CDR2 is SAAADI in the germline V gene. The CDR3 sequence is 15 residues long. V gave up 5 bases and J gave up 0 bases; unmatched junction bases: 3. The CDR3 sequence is CASSLSGRSTDTQYF. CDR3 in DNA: TGCGCCAGCAGTTTAAGCGGGAGGAGCACAGATACGCAGTATTTT.

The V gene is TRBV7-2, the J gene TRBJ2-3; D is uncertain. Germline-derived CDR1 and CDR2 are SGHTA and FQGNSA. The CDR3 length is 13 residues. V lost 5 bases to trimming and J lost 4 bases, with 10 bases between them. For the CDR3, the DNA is TGTGCCAGCAGCCCCAGAACAGCAGATACGCAGTATTTT. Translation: CASSPRTADTQYF.

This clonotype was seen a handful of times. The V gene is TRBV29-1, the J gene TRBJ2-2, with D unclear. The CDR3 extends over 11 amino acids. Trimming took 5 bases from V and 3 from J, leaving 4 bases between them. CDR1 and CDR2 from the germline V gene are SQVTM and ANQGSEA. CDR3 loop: CSVSDTGELFF. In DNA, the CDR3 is TGCAGCGTTTCCGACACCGGGGAGCTGTTTTTT.

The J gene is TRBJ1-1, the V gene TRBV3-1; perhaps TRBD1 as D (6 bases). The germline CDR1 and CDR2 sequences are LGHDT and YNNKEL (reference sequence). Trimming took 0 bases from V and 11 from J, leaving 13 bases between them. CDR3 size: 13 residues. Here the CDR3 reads CASSQDRQGLAFF. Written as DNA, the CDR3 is TGTGCCAGCAGCCAAGATCGTCAGGGGCTGGCTTTCTTT.

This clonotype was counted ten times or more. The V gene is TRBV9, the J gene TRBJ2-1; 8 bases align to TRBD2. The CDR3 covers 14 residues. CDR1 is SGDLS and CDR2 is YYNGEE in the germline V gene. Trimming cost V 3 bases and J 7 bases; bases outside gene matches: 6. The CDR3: CASSGGTSINEQFF. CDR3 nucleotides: TGTGCCAGCAGCGGCGGGACTAGTATAAATGAGCAGTTCTTC.

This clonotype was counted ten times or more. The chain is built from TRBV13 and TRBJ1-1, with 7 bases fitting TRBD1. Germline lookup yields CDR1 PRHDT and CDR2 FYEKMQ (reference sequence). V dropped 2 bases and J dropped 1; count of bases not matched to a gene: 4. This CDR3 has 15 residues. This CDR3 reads CASSLHRGPNTEAFF. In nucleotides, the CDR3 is TGTGCCAGCAGCTTACACAGGGGTCCGAACACTGAAGCTTTCTTT.

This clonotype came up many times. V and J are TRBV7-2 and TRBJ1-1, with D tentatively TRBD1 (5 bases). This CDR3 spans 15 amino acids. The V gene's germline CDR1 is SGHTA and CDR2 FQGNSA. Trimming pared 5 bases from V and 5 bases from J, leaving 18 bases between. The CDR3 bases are TGTGCCAGCAGCGGAGGACTAGCGGGGACTACTGAAGCTTTCTTT. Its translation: CASSGGLAGTTEAFF.

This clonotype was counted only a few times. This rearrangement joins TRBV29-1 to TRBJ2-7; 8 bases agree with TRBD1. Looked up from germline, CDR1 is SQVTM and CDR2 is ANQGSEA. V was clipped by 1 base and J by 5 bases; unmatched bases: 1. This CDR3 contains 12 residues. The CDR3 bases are TGCAGCGTTGAAGTACAGGGGGACGAGCAGTACTTC. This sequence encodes CSVEVQGDEQYF.

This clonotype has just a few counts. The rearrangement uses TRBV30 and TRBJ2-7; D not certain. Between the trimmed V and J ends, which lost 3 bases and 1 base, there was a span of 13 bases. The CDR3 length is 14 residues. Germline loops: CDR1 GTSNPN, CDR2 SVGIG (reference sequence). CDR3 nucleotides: TGTGCCTGGAGACGGACGGCGGATTCCTACGAGCAGTACTTC. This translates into CAWRRTADSYEQYF.

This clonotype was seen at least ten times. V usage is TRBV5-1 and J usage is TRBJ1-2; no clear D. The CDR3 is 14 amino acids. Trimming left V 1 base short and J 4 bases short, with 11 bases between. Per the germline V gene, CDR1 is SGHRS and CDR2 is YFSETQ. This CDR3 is CASSLNAEIYGYTF. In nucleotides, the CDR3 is TGCGCCAGCAGCTTGAACGCAGAAATCTATGGCTACACCTTC.

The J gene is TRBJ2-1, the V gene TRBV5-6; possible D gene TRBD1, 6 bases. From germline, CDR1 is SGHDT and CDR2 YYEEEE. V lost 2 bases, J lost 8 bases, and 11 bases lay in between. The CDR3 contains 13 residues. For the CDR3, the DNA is TGTGCCAGCAGCTTTCAGGGGCGGGATGAGCAGTTCTTC. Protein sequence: CASSFQGRDEQFF.